The 26 T cell receptor beta chains below come from one sample, sequenced in a study of T cell responses to AZD1222 COVID-19 vaccine. Profiled with immunoSEQ multiplex PCR; TCRdb holds only in-frame clones, not every one. The sample comprises 130,000 to 150,000 clones, around nine tenths of which are singletons, and around 2.8% rests with the top ten. This material consisted of peripheral blood, taken on day 0 of MenACWY control vaccination. These receptors all come from an adult in good health.

This chain joins TRBV19 and TRBJ1-5; no reliable D call. The germline V and J ends were trimmed by 3 bases and 0 bases, with 12 bases remaining between them. This CDR3 has 16 amino acids. CDR1 is LNHDA, CDR2 SQIVND, per germline (reference sequence). CDR3 sequence (DNA): TGTGCCAGTAGTATTATTGGCCGGAATAGCAATCAGCCCCAGCATTTT. This encodes CASSIIGRNSNQPQHF.

This sequence joins TRBV11-2 and TRBJ2-7; D gene uncertain. This CDR3 spans 13 amino acids. Germline V gene data show CDR1 as SGHAT and CDR2 as FQNNGV. V dropped 1 base and J dropped 4 bases, with 8 bases sitting between them. CDR3 DNA: TGTGCCAGCAGCTTAGCAGGTTTTTACGAGCAGTACTTC. It encodes CASSLAGFYEQYF.

CDR3 region: CASSSTGVPGNQPQHF. The DNA for the CDR3 is TGTGCCAGCAGTTCGACAGGGGTCCCGGGCAATCAGCCCCAGCATTTT. V gene TRBV6-5 combines with J gene TRBJ1-5; 8 bases match TRBD1. Germline V gene data show CDR1 as MNHEY and CDR2 as SVGAGI. The J segment lost 2 bases and the V segment lost 4 bases, leaving 7 bases of the junction unmatched. The CDR3 has 16 residues.

The J gene is TRBJ1-5, the V gene TRBV19; D is uncertain. The CDR3 spans 13 residues. Trimming shortened V by 0 bases and J by 8 bases, and 8 bases separated the two germline ends. Germline CDR1 and CDR2: LNHDA and SQIVND (reference sequence). As DNA, the CDR3 is TGTGCCAGTAGTATAGACCCTTTGGAGCCCCAGCATTTT. This encodes CASSIDPLEPQHF.

The V call is TRBV7-9, the J call TRBJ1-4; tentatively, D is TRBD1 (5 bases). The V and J ends lost 1 base and 8 bases respectively, with 17 bases between them. The germline V gene encodes CDR1 SEHNR and CDR2 FQNEAQ (reference sequence). This CDR3 has 16 amino acids. The CDR3 loop reads CASSLEGYRPAEKLFF. CDR3 bases: TGTGCCAGCAGCTTAGAAGGGTACAGGCCTGCCGAAAAACTGTTTTTT.

CDR3 sequence (DNA): TGTGCCAGCAGTACGGACAGGGGGACTCCGGATGGCTACACCTTC. The encoded protein is CASSTDRGTPDGYTF. The chain joins TRBV6-5 to TRBJ1-2, with 10 bases fitting TRBD1. Germline V gene data show CDR1 as MNHEY and CDR2 as SVGAGI. After removal of 5 bases from V and 6 bases from J, the junction contained 9 bases not matched to a gene. The CDR3 is 15 residues long.

The gene calls are TRBV27 and TRBJ1-3; D possibly corresponds to TRBD1 (6 bases). The CDR3 runs to 13 residues. The germline gives CDR1 MNHEY, CDR2 SMNVEV (reference sequence). With 9 bases removed from V and 4 bases from J, the gap between germline ends came to 13 bases. This CDR3 is CASAQGSGNTIYF. The DNA for the CDR3 is TGTGCCAGTGCACAGGGTTCGGGAAACACCATATATTTT.

This clone turned up a few times. V and J are TRBV4-1 and TRBJ1-2; 9 bases fit TRBD1. Germline V gene sequence: CDR1 MGHRA, CDR2 YSYEKL. Germline trimming cut 2 bases from V and 5 bases from J; bases unmatched to any gene: 18. The CDR3 is made up of 19 amino acids. This CDR3 reads CASSQIQDRGSPKFYGYTF. CDR3 coding DNA: TGCGCCAGCAGCCAAATCCAGGACAGGGGTTCCCCTAAGTTTTATGGCTACACCTTC.

V and J are TRBV7-6 and TRBJ2-7; TRBD2 matches at 15 bases. The CDR3 has 18 residues. The germline V gene encodes CDR1 SGHVS and CDR2 FNYEAQ. V lost 4 bases and J lost 5; bases outside the gene matches: 12. The CDR3 nucleotides read TGTGCCAGCAGCTCCCGGACTAGCGGGAGGGCCGGGCGGGACGAGCAGTACTTC. Protein product: CASSSRTSGRAGRDEQYF.

The J gene is TRBJ2-7, the V gene TRBV7-8; 8 nucleotides line up with TRBD2. V trimming: 4 bases; J trimming: 4 bases; junction bases outside the gene matches: 3. Looked up from germline, CDR1 is SGHVS and CDR2 is FQNEAQ. The length of the CDR3 is 13 residues. CDR3 DNA: TGTGCCAGCAGCTCCGGACTAGCTTACGAGCAGTACTTC. It encodes CASSSGLAYEQYF.

The chain employs TRBV7-8 and TRBJ1-6; 8 bases are shared with TRBD1. This CDR3 is 16 amino acids long. J gave up 7 bases and V 4 bases, and 9 bases lay outside the gene matches. Germline V gives CDR1 SGHVS, CDR2 FQNEAQ. CDR3 amino acids: CASSSPPTGVNSPLHF. CDR3 nucleotides: TGTGCCAGCAGCTCCCCCCCGACAGGGGTAAATTCACCCCTCCACTTT. Filled out from reference TRBV7-8 and TRBJ1-6, the complete variable domain reads GAGVSQSPRYKVAKRGQDVALRCDPISGHVSLFWYQQALGQGPEFLTYFQNEAQLDKSGLPSDRFFAERPEGSVSTLKIQRTQQEDSAVYLCASSSPPTGVNSPLHFGNGTRLTVT.

The CDR3 bases are TGTGCCAGCAGCCCCCCTGGGACTAGCGGGAGTCGCACAGATACGCAGTATTTT. Translated, it gives CASSPPGTSGSRTDTQYF. V is TRBV3-1 (or the pseudogene TRBV3-2) and J is TRBJ2-3; TRBD2 agrees at 14 bases. CDR3 length equals 18 residues. Germline V gene sequence: CDR1 LGHDT, CDR2 YNNKEL (reference sequence). With V trimmed by 4 bases and J by 1 base, 7 bases remained unmatched.

The V gene is TRBV7-6, the J gene TRBJ1-2, with TRBD1 identical over 8 bases. Germline loops: CDR1 SGHVS, CDR2 FNYEAQ. V lost 5 bases to trimming and J lost 10 bases; unmatched junction nucleotides: 3. This CDR3 is 11 amino acids long. CDR3 sequence reads: CASSPGQDYTF. The CDR3 nucleotides are TGTGCCAGCAGCCCGGGACAGGACTACACCTTC.

J is TRBJ1-1 and V is TRBV5-1; D possibly corresponds to TRBD1 (6 bases). The CDR3 length is 14 residues. Per the germline V gene, CDR1 is SGHRS and CDR2 is YFSETQ. V was trimmed by 4 bases and J by 0 bases, leaving 10 bases between them. CDR3: CASSEDSMNTEAFF. The CDR3 DNA is TGCGCCAGCAGCGAGGACAGCATGAACACTGAAGCTTTCTTT.

This chain uses TRBV2 with TRBJ2-6, with TRBD1 as a possible D gene (5 bases). The germline V gene encodes CDR1 SNHLY and CDR2 FYNNEI. Deletions cut 11 bases from V and 2 bases from J, with 16 bases between. This CDR3 spans 15 amino acids. The CDR3 reads CAGRQLPTGANVLTF. CDR3 DNA: TGTGCCGGACGACAGCTCCCCACTGGGGCCAACGTCCTGACTTTC.

This clone was observed once. The chain has TRBV6-1 and TRBJ1-5; no firm D call. The germline V and J ends were trimmed by 2 bases and 2 bases, with 4 bases remaining between them. Germline V lookup: CDR1 MNHNS, CDR2 SASEGT. This CDR3 has 13 amino acids. CDR3 region: CASSEMGNQPQHF. The CDR3 DNA reads TGTGCCAGCAGTGAAATGGGCAATCAGCCCCAGCATTTT.

The chain has TRBV5-1 and TRBJ2-6, with D uncertain. V lost 2 bases and J 0 bases, leaving 12 bases between the germline ends. The CDR3 contains 17 residues. CDR1 is SGHRS and CDR2 is YFSETQ in the germline V gene. The CDR3 coding sequence is TGCGCCAGCAGCTTAAGAAGTTACCGCTCTGGGGCCAACGTCCTGACTTTC. This encodes CASSLRSYRSGANVLTF. The whole variable domain, remainder taken from reference TRBV5-1 and TRBJ2-6, is KAGVTQTPRYLIKTRGQQVTLSCSPISGHRSVSWYQQTPGQGLQFLFEYFSETQRNKGNFPGRFSGRQFSNSRSEMNVSTLELGDSALYLCASSLRSYRSGANVLTFGAGSRLTVL.

This chain uses TRBV2 with TRBJ1-2, with D unclear. In germline, CDR1 is SNHLY, CDR2 FYNNEI. The CDR3 loop spans 13 amino acids. V lost 2 bases, J lost 4 bases, and 8 bases lay in between. The chain's CDR3 is CASSERISYGYTF. CDR3 DNA sequence: TGTGCCAGCAGTGAAAGGATTTCCTATGGCTACACCTTC.

The chain couples TRBV6-1 to TRBJ2-5, with 8 bases matching TRBD2. The ends lost 0 bases at V and 5 bases at J; junction bases unmatched: 8. Germline V gene data show CDR1 as MNHNS and CDR2 as SASEGT. CDR3 length equals 16 residues. The CDR3 sequence: CASSEAAVGLAETQYF. In DNA, the CDR3 is TGTGCCAGCAGTGAAGCAGCTGTTGGACTAGCCGAGACCCAGTACTTC.

The gene calls are TRBV3-1 (or the pseudogene TRBV3-2) and TRBJ1-4, with D hard to call. Germline-derived CDR1 and CDR2 are LGHDT and YNNKEL (reference sequence). The V gene lost 0 bases and the J gene lost 8 bases, with 7 bases spanning the gap. CDR3 length equals 13 residues. CDR3 in amino acids: CASSQEFGEKLFF. The CDR3 nucleotides are TGTGCCAGCAGCCAAGAGTTCGGGGAAAAACTGTTTTTT.

The V and J genes are TRBV10-2 and TRBJ2-3, with D perhaps matching TRBD2 (7 bases). The germline V and J ends were trimmed by 6 bases and 4 bases, with 14 bases remaining between them. The CDR3 runs to 14 residues. Looked up from germline, CDR1 is WSHSY and CDR2 is SAAADI. CDR3 sequence (DNA): TGCGCCAGCAGCGTCGGGGGGCGAGCAGATACGCAGTATTTT. Its protein is CASSVGGRADTQYF.

This chain uses TRBV7-3 with TRBJ2-3, with a possible D match to TRBD2 (6 bases). CDR3 size: 13 residues. Germline-derived CDR1 and CDR2 are SGHTA and FQGTGA. V lost 5 bases, J lost 2 bases, and 8 bases lay in between. The CDR3 nucleotides are TGTGCCAGCAGCGGCGGGAACACAGATACGCAGTATTTT. It yields the protein CASSGGNTDTQYF.

The CDR3 DNA reads as TGTGCCAGCGGGGCTAGCGGTAGCACAGATACGCAGTATTTT. Protein sequence: CASGASGSTDTQYF. The genes are TRBV27 and TRBJ2-3; TRBD2 agrees at 7 bases. This CDR3 is built from 14 residues. V gave up 8 bases and J gave up 0 bases; unmatched junction bases: 5. CDR1 is MNHEY, CDR2 SMNVEV, per germline (reference sequence).

The sample holds a few counts of this clone. This chain joins TRBV28 and TRBJ1-4; perhaps TRBD1 as D (5 bases). Looked up from germline, CDR1 is MDHEN and CDR2 is SYDVKM. The CDR3 loop spans 15 amino acids. Trimming shortened V by 5 bases and J by 5 bases, and 15 bases separated the two germline ends. Here the CDR3 DNA reads TGTGCCAGCAGTGGGGGTAGGGAGTTGAATGAAAAACTGTTTTTT. Its translation is CASSGGRELNEKLFF. The full variable domain, rest sourced from reference TRBV28 and TRBJ1-4, is DVKVTQSSRYLVKRTGEKVFLECVQDMDHENMFWYRQDPGLGLRLIYFSYDVKMKEKGDIPEGYSVSREKKERFSLILESASTNQTSMYLCASSGGRELNEKLFFGSGTQLSVL.

The chain is built from TRBV19 and TRBJ2-3; D unclear. The length of the CDR3 is 15 residues. CDR1 is LNHDA, CDR2 SQIVND, per germline (reference sequence). V was pared by 1 base and J by 5 bases, with 13 bases between. CDR3 region: CASSIGGDLIDTQYF. The CDR3 DNA reads as TGTGCCAGTAGTATAGGAGGAGATCTGATAGATACGCAGTATTTT. Filled out from reference TRBV19 and TRBJ2-3, the complete variable domain reads DGGITQSPKYLFRKEGQNVTLSCEQNLNHDAMYWYRQDPGQGLRLIYYSQIVNDFQKGDIAEGYSVSREKKESFPLTVTSAQKNPTAFYLCASSIGGDLIDTQYFGPGTRLTVL.

The rearrangement links TRBV7-2 to TRBJ1-2; maybe TRBD1 (5 bases). V dropped 5 bases and J dropped 1 base, with 11 bases sitting between them. Germline V gives CDR1 SGHTA, CDR2 FQGNSA. This CDR3 has 14 amino acids. The CDR3, as DNA: TGTGCCAGCAGCCGGGACGGTATTAACTATGGCTACACCTTC. This gives the protein CASSRDGINYGYTF.